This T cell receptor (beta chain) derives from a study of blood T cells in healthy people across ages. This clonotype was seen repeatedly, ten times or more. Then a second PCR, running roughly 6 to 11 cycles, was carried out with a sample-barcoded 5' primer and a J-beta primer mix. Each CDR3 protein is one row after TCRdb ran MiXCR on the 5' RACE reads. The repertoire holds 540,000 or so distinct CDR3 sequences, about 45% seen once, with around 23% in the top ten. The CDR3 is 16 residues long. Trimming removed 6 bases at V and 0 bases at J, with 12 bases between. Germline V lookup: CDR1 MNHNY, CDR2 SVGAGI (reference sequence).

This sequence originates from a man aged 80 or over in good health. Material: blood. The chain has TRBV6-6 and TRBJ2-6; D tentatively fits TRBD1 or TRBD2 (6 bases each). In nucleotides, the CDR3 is TGTGCCAGCAGGCGGGACATATCCTCTGGGGCCAACGTCCTGACTTTC. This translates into CASRRDISSGANVLTF.